A single sample is the source of the 20 T cell receptor beta chains below, sequenced in a study of beta chain features in type 1 diabetes (dated by TCRdb to the late 2010s). Findings and caveats that apply to the study as a whole: In all four CD4+ subsets, TCRB CDR3 length was moderately but significantly shorter in type 1 diabetes patients.

To prepare the library, the immunoSEQ multiplex PCR assay was applied. The entire isolated RNA was reverse transcribed using the High Capacity cDNA Reverse Transcription Kit, and thus expressed TCRB transcripts were sequenced. The source is immuneACCESS, and TCRdb retained only in-frame sequences with V and J called. Part of the clones is not carried over; for the studies checked, unresolved V genes explain less than half of this, and the remainder is unexplained. The sample profile shows almost 350,000 clones; approximately 9.7% of them were found once. The top ten hold 0.9% to 1.1% of the sample. These TCRs' antigens remain unknown. The sequencing input was central memory CD4+ T cells from blood. The receptors originated from a man aged 25-45 years with type 1 diabetes.

This clone was seen a handful of times. The CDR3 DNA follows: TGTGCCAGCAGCAAAAATCCGGCCCGCAGCTACGAGCAGTACTTC. Protein: CASSKNPARSYEQYF. The genes are TRBV21-1 and TRBJ2-7. TRBV21-1 has pseudogene status. This CDR3 comprises 15 residues.

The chain couples TRBV5-4 to TRBJ2-7, with D uncertain. The CDR3 loop spans 14 amino acids. In germline, CDR1 is SGHNT, CDR2 YYREEE (reference sequence). Trimming cost V 2 bases and J 2 bases, with 11 bases left between them. CDR3: CASSFYSATYEQYF. The CDR3 region has the DNA TGTGCCAGCAGCTTCTATTCAGCGACCTACGAGCAGTACTTC. Full variable domain (rest looked up from reference TRBV5-4 and TRBJ2-7): ETGVTQSPTHLIKTRGQQVTLRCSSQSGHNTVSWYQQALGQGPQFIFQYYREEENGRGNFPPRFSGLQFPNYSSELNVNALELDDSALYLCASSFYSATYEQYFGPGTRLTVT.

This chain joins TRBV28 and TRBJ2-7; 8 positions agree with TRBD2. The ends lost 5 bases at V and 5 bases at J; junction bases unmatched: 11. This CDR3 contains 15 residues. Germline V gene lookup returns CDR1 MDHEN and CDR2 SYDVKM. The CDR3 bases are TGTGCCAGCAGTCCGCTGGGGCGGGGGGCCCACGAGCAGTACTTC. Its protein product is CASSPLGRGAHEQYF. The full variable domain, with the rest looked up from reference TRBV28 and TRBJ2-7, is DVKVTQSSRYLVKRTGEKVFLECVQDMDHENMFWYRQDPGLGLRLIYFSYDVKMKEKGDIPEGYSVSREKKERFSLILESASTNQTSMYLCASSPLGRGAHEQYFGPGTRLTVT.

This sequence joins TRBV29-1 and TRBJ2-3, with D unresolved. The CDR3 length is 12 residues. The germline gives CDR1 SQVTM, CDR2 ANQGSEA. V gave up 3 bases and J gave up 2 bases, with 6 bases separating them. CDR3 sequence: CSVDPNTDTQYF. As DNA, the CDR3 is TGCAGCGTTGACCCTAACACAGATACGCAGTATTTT.

This clone was found a few times. The chain joins TRBV6-5 to TRBJ1-2; 7 positions agree with TRBD1. Germline CDR1 and CDR2: MNHEY and SVGAGI. CDR3 size: 14 residues. V was clipped by 6 bases and J by 4 bases; unmatched bases: 8. CDR3 residues: CASRPGGTAYGYTF. CDR3 sequence (DNA): TGTGCCAGCAGGCCAGGGGGGACGGCCTATGGCTACACCTTC.

This clone occurred a few times. The DNA for the CDR3 is TGCGCCAGCAGCCTCGGGACAGGGCATCAAGAGACCCAGTACTTC. Protein: CASSLGTGHQETQYF. The V and J genes are TRBV5-1 and TRBJ2-5, with 9 bases matching TRBD1. CDR1 and CDR2 (germline): SGHRS, YFSETQ. V was clipped by 4 bases and J by 2 bases; unmatched bases: 6. The CDR3 has 15 amino acids. Full variable domain (outside the CDR3, taken from reference TRBV5-1 and TRBJ2-5): KAGVTQTPRYLIKTRGQQVTLSCSPISGHRSVSWYQQTPGQGLQFLFEYFSETQRNKGNFPGRFSGRQFSNSRSEMNVSTLELGDSALYLCASSLGTGHQETQYFGPGTRLLVL.

The chain links TRBV15 to TRBJ1-6, with TRBD1 identical over 7 bases. The CDR3 loop spans 15 amino acids. J lost 5 bases, V lost 5 bases, and 6 bases had no gene match. CDR1 is LNHNV and CDR2 is YYDKDF in the germline V gene (reference sequence). For the CDR3, the DNA is TGTGCCACCAGCTTTGGACAGGACGATAATTCACCCCTCCACTTT. This encodes CATSFGQDDNSPLHF.

At least ten counts were recorded for this clone. The chain links TRBV2 to TRBJ1-2; maybe TRBD1 (5 bases). The CDR3 totals 11 residues. The germline gives CDR1 SNHLY, CDR2 FYNNEI. Between the trimmed V and J ends, which lost 7 bases and 4 bases, there was a span of 7 bases. DNA for the CDR3: TGTGCCAGCACCACAGGCTATGGCTACACCTTC. It yields the protein CASTTGYGYTF.

This clone showed up many times. The gene calls are TRBV14 and TRBJ1-6, with D possibly being TRBD1 (5 bases). Trimming shortened V by 5 bases and J by 3 bases, and 11 bases separated the two germline ends. This CDR3 has 15 residues. Germline CDR1 is SGHDN and CDR2 is FVKESK. CDR3 DNA: TGTGCCAGCAGCAGAGGGGCGTTCTATAATTCACCCCTCCACTTT. Protein sequence: CASSRGAFYNSPLHF.

The CDR3 protein is CASSKAEAMVQETQYF. CDR3 sequence (DNA): TGTGCCAGCAGCAAAGCCGAGGCTATGGTGCAAGAGACCCAGTACTTC. The V call is TRBV21-1, the J call TRBJ2-5; TRBD2 reflects the table's D call only, with no check against the DNA. TRBV21-1 is a pseudogene. The CDR3 totals 16 residues.

There are a few counts of this clone. The sample carries other DNA sequences with the same CDR3. The chain links TRBV28 to TRBJ2-3; D not certain. From germline, CDR1 is MDHEN and CDR2 SYDVKM. This CDR3 region has 12 residues. V dropped 6 bases and J dropped 2 bases, with 6 bases sitting between them. The DNA of the CDR3 is TGTGCCAGCAGCTCCTACACAGATACGCAGTATTTT. Translation: CASSSYTDTQYF.

This clone was seen only a few times. The chain uses TRBV6-6 and TRBJ2-4; D gene unclear. V was pared by 5 bases and J by 5 bases, with 4 bases between. The germline V gene encodes CDR1 MNHNY and CDR2 SVGAGI (reference sequence). This CDR3 has 11 residues. Written as DNA, the CDR3 is TGTGCCAGCAGTCCCGAAAACATTCAGTACTTC. It encodes CASSPENIQYF.

This clone was counted ten times or more. Other DNA sequences in the sample encode the same CDR3. This chain links TRBV11-2 with TRBJ2-5, with D unresolved. From germline, CDR1 is SGHAT and CDR2 FQNNGV. Trimming took 5 bases from V and 2 from J, leaving 6 bases between them. The CDR3 is made up of 12 amino acids. This CDR3 reads CASSASQETQYF. CDR3 in DNA: TGTGCCAGCAGCGCCTCTCAAGAGACCCAGTACTTC.

This clone was recorded a few times. J is TRBJ2-6 and V is TRBV7-9; no clear D. The CDR3 totals 14 residues. Trimming stripped 4 bases from V and 0 bases from J, with 4 bases between. Germline V lookup: CDR1 SEHNR, CDR2 FQNEAQ (reference sequence). This CDR3 is CASSSFSGANVLTF. In DNA form, the CDR3 reads TGTGCCAGCAGCTCCTTCTCTGGGGCCAACGTCCTGACTTTC.

In its sample, this clone was seen a few times. The V call is TRBV18, the J call TRBJ2-4, with D uncertain. In germline, CDR1 is KGHSH, CDR2 LQKENI. The CDR3 has 15 residues. V was trimmed by 2 bases and J by 0 bases, leaving 8 bases between them. The CDR3 nucleotides read TGTGCCAGCTCACCATTGCAGTTAGCCAAAAACATTCAGTACTTC. It codes for CASSPLQLAKNIQYF.

V is TRBV6-6 and J is TRBJ2-2; TRBD1 matches at 7 bases. Germline lookup yields CDR1 MNHNY and CDR2 SVGAGI (reference sequence). The V segment lost 6 bases and the J segment 4 bases; nucleotides outside the gene matches: 8. CDR3 length: 15 amino acids. The CDR3 nucleotides read TGTGCCAGCAGCTCTAGACAGGGCGTCACCGGGGAGCTGTTTTTT. Translation gives CASSSRQGVTGELFF.

The CDR3: CSAQGDSYEQYF. CDR3 in DNA: TGCAGCGCCCAGGGGGACTCCTACGAGCAGTACTTC. The genes are TRBV29-1 and TRBJ2-7, with TRBD1 matching over 7 bases. Per germline, CDR1 SQVTM and CDR2 ANQGSEA. With V trimmed by 7 bases and J by 0 bases, 3 bases remained unmatched. The CDR3 is made up of 12 amino acids.

For the CDR3, the DNA is TGTGCCATCAGTGAGTCGGGCGGGGAGAGGCAAGAGACCCAGTACTTC. This encodes CAISESGGERQETQYF. The chain uses TRBV10-3 and TRBJ2-5; maybe TRBD2 (6 bases). This CDR3 is 16 amino acids long. Looked up from germline, CDR1 is ENHRY and CDR2 is SYGVKD. Trimming pared 0 bases from V and 2 bases from J, leaving 13 bases between.

V is TRBV6-1 and J is TRBJ2-5; D is possibly TRBD2 (7 bases). V was trimmed by 2 bases and J by 2 bases, leaving 12 bases between them. The CDR3 is made up of 15 amino acids. Germline CDR1 and CDR2: MNHNS and SASEGT. For the CDR3, the DNA is TGTGCCAGCAGTGAATTGCGGGGGCGTCAAGAGACCCAGTACTTC. Translated: CASSELRGRQETQYF.

V gene TRBV9 combines with J gene TRBJ1-2, with TRBD1 identical over 10 bases. Germline values: CDR1 SGDLS, CDR2 YYNGEE. This CDR3 is 14 amino acids long. V dropped 4 bases and J dropped 8; count of bases not matched to a gene: 8. The CDR3 bases are TGTGCCAGCAGCTCCCGGGACAGGGGAGGGGGCTACACCTTC. The encoded protein is CASSSRDRGGGYTF.